Shown below are 18 T cell receptor beta chains from a single sample sequenced in a study of blood T cell repertoires in COVID-19. Sequencing used immunoSEQ multiplex PCR; TCRdb keeps in-frame clones, though not all of them. This sample has about 110,000 clones, with approximately 79% found just once. Sequencing was performed on peripheral blood. These receptors all stem from a man aged 65 to 85 with active or convalescent COVID-19.

The chain recombines TRBV30 with TRBJ1-1; D remains ambiguous. V shed 3 bases and J shed 0 bases, with 8 bases lying between them. The germline CDR1 and CDR2 sequences are GTSNPN and SVGIG (reference sequence). CDR3 length equals 13 residues. CDR3 DNA: TGTGCCTGGAGCCTCGGGATGAACACTGAAGCTTTCTTT. Protein sequence: CAWSLGMNTEAFF.

The V and J genes are TRBV18 and TRBJ2-4; D perhaps matches TRBD1 (5 bases). Germline lookup yields CDR1 KGHSH and CDR2 LQKENI. There are 16 residues in the CDR3. V lost 0 bases and J 2 bases, leaving 11 bases between the germline ends. CDR3 amino acids: CASSPPQTVTKNIQYF. Written as DNA, the CDR3 is TGTGCCAGCTCACCACCCCAGACAGTGACCAAAAACATTCAGTACTTC.

The sample holds one count of this clone. The CDR3 DNA reads as TGTGCCAGCAGCTTGGTAGTCAGGGCCACTGAAGCTTTCTTT. Protein sequence: CASSLVVRATEAFF. The chain links TRBV5-6 to TRBJ1-1, with D possibly being TRBD1 (5 bases). The V end lost 0 bases, the J end lost 4 bases, and 10 bases lay between the germline ends. Germline V gene sequence: CDR1 SGHDT, CDR2 YYEEEE. The CDR3 is 14 amino acids. Full variable domain (remainder filled in from reference TRBV5-6 and TRBJ1-1): DAGVTQSPTHLIKTRGQQVTLRCSPKSGHDTVSWYQQALGQGPQFIFQYYEEEERQRGNFPDRFSGHQFPNYSSELNVNALLLGDSALYLCASSLVVRATEAFFGQGTRLTVV.

The rearrangement uses TRBV20-1 and TRBJ2-4; 11 bases align to TRBD2. Per germline, CDR1 DFQATT and CDR2 SNEGSKA (reference sequence). The length of the CDR3 is 15 residues. J lost 4 bases, V lost 3 bases, and 5 bases had no gene match. The CDR3 nucleotides are TGCAGTGCTAGTCTAGCGGGGGGCACAAAAAACATTCAGTACTTC. It translates to CSASLAGGTKNIQYF.

The sample holds a few counts of this clone. J is TRBJ2-7 and V is TRBV5-8; no clear D. This CDR3 is 13 amino acids long. Deletions cut 0 bases from V and 0 bases from J, with 4 bases between. CDR1 SGHTS and CDR2 YDEGEE come from the germline V gene. CDR3 sequence reads: CASSLAVSYEQYF. DNA of the CDR3: TGTGCCAGCAGCTTGGCAGTCTCCTACGAGCAGTACTTC.

The genes are TRBV9 and TRBJ1-1, with D tentatively TRBD1 (5 bases). The CDR3 sequence is 14 residues long. V was cut by 0 bases and J by 2 bases, with 8 bases left in between. Germline V gives CDR1 SGDLS, CDR2 YYNGEE. CDR3 sequence (DNA): TGTGCCAGCAGCGTAGGGGACTCCAACACTGAAGCTTTCTTT. Protein product: CASSVGDSNTEAFF. The variable domain in full, completed from reference TRBV9 and TRBJ1-1, reads DSGVTQTPKHLITATGQRVTLRCSPRSGDLSVYWYQQSLDQGLQFLIQYYNGEERAKGNILERFSAQQFPDLHSELNLSSLELGDSALYFCASSVGDSNTEAFFGQGTRLTVV.

The chain joins TRBV27 to TRBJ2-6; TRBD1 might be the D (5 bases). Between the trimmed V and J ends, which lost 9 bases and 1 base, there was a span of 16 bases. This CDR3 has 16 amino acids. Per the germline V gene, CDR1 is MNHEY and CDR2 is SMNVEV (reference sequence). This CDR3 is CASSPRQSSGANVLTF. The CDR3 nucleotides read TGTGCCAGTTCCCCCCGACAGAGTTCTGGGGCCAACGTCCTGACTTTC.

This chain joins TRBV5-1 and TRBJ2-5; 12 nucleotides match TRBD2. V lost 0 bases and J lost 5; bases outside the gene matches: 11. Germline CDR1 is SGHRS and CDR2 is YFSETQ. This CDR3 comprises 18 residues. The CDR3 here is CASSLALAGGPSEETQYF. In DNA form, the CDR3 reads TGCGCCAGCAGCTTGGCGCTAGCGGGAGGGCCCTCGGAGGAGACCCAGTACTTC.

This chain connects TRBV3-1 (or the pseudogene TRBV3-2) to TRBJ1-6, with 9 bases that match TRBD1. The CDR3 sequence is 15 residues long. V was pared by 3 bases and J by 8 bases, with 5 bases of the junction left unmatched. Germline CDR1 is LGHDT and CDR2 is YNNKEL (reference sequence). The CDR3 bases are TGTGCCAGCAGCCATCGACAGGGGGAGGATTCACCCCTCCACTTT. It is translated as CASSHRQGEDSPLHF.

This chain uses TRBV6-1 with TRBJ2-7; D is perhaps TRBD2 (5 bases). This CDR3 is 15 amino acids long. V lost 5 bases and J lost 7, with 21 bases in between. Germline V gene data show CDR1 as MNHNS and CDR2 as SASEGT. CDR3 sequence reads: CASSSSKAYNLEQYF. DNA for the CDR3: TGTGCCAGCAGTTCTAGCAAGGCGTATAACCTAGAGCAGTACTTC.

The CDR3 protein is CASSPPTGRAHEQYF. The CDR3 nucleotides are TGTGCCAGCTCACCACCTACGGGGAGGGCCCACGAGCAGTACTTC. This chain connects TRBV18 to TRBJ2-7; 7 bases align to TRBD2. Germline CDR1 KGHSH, CDR2 LQKENI. J lost 5 bases, V lost 0 bases, and 7 bases had no gene match. CDR3 length equals 15 residues.

The rearrangement uses TRBV6-5 and TRBJ1-2, with D maybe TRBD1 (5 bases). Germline CDR1 and CDR2: MNHEY and SVGAGI. V was pared by 0 bases and J by 2 bases, with 7 bases between. The CDR3 extends over 14 amino acids. The CDR3 loop is CASSYSGGNYGYTF. CDR3 DNA sequence: TGTGCCAGCAGTTACTCGGGGGGGAACTATGGCTACACCTTC.

The V call is TRBV6-5, the J call TRBJ1-2; no reliable D call. This CDR3 spans 10 amino acids. Germline assignment: CDR1 MNHEY and CDR2 SVGAGI. Trimming left V 11 bases short and J 8 bases short, with 12 bases between. CDR3 amino acids: CAPRASGYTF. The CDR3 bases are TGTGCCCCGCGGGCGAGCGGCTACACCTTC.

Turning to this clone: With a much larger clone just one base away, this may be a read error. The same CDR3 can be traced to other DNA sequences in this sample. The chain carries TRBV28 and TRBJ1-2; D might be TRBD1 (5 bases). Trimming pared 5 bases from V and 2 bases from J, leaving 6 bases between. The germline CDR1 and CDR2 sequences are MDHEN and SYDVKM. The CDR3 length is 12 residues. CDR3 bases: TGTGCCAGCAGTAGACAGAACTATGGCTACACCTTC. Residues: CASSRQNYGYTF.

This clone was seen only a few times. The chain has TRBV6-6 and TRBJ1-3; no reliable D call. The germline V gene has CDR1 MNHNY and CDR2 SVGAGI (reference sequence). The CDR3 is made up of 14 amino acids. Trimming removed 4 bases at V and 0 bases at J, with 7 bases between. CDR3 protein: CASSLEGSGNTIYF. Here the CDR3 DNA reads TGTGCCAGCAGTTTGGAGGGCTCTGGAAACACCATATATTTT.

A few counts support this clone. The chain uses TRBV7-9 and TRBJ2-7, with TRBD2 as a possible D gene (6 bases). V was trimmed by 4 bases and J by 3 bases, leaving 10 bases between them. CDR1 SEHNR and CDR2 FQNEAQ come from the germline V gene (reference sequence). CDR3 length: 13 amino acids. CDR3: CASSSGGVYEQYF. In DNA, the CDR3 is TGTGCCAGCAGCTCAGGCGGGGTCTACGAGCAGTACTTC.

The table lists this clone with a count of one. The chain uses TRBV7-6 and TRBJ2-7, with D unclear. Per germline, CDR1 SGHVS and CDR2 FNYEAQ. The CDR3 is 12 amino acids. The germline V and J ends were trimmed by 5 bases and 5 bases, with 10 bases remaining between them. In nucleotides, the CDR3 is TGTGCCAGCAGCCCCTTAGTTGACGAGCAGTACTTC. Translated: CASSPLVDEQYF.

The chain carries TRBV19 and TRBJ1-2; 12 bases map to TRBD1. The V segment lost 3 bases and the J segment 10 bases; nucleotides outside the gene matches: 12. This CDR3 contains 16 residues. Germline loops: CDR1 LNHDA, CDR2 SQIVND (reference sequence). The CDR3 loop reads CASSIRGTGGDRTYTF. DNA for the CDR3: TGTGCCAGTAGTATTAGAGGGACAGGGGGCGATCGGACCTACACCTTC.